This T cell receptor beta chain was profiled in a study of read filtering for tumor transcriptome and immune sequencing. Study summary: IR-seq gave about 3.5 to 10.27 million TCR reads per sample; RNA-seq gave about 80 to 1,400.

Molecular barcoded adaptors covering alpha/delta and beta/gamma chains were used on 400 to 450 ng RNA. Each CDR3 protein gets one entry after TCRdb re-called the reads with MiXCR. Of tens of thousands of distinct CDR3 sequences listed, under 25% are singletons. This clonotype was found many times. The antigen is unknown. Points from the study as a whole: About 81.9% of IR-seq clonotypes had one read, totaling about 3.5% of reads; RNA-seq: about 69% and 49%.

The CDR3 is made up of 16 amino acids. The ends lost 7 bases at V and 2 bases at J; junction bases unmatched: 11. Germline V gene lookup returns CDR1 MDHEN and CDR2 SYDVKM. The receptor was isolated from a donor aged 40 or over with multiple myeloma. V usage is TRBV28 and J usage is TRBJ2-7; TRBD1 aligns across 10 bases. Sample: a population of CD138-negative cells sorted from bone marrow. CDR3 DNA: TGTGCCAGCATCACCGGGTCGGGACAGGGGACCTACGAGCAGTACTTC. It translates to CASITGSGQGTYEQYF.